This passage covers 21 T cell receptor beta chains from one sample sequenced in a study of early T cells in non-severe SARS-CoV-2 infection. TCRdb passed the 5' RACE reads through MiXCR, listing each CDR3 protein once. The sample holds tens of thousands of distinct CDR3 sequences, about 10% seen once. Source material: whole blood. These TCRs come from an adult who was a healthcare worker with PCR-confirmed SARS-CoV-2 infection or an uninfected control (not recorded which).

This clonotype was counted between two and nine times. Here the CDR3 reads CATSRDVGGSTEAFF. The DNA of the CDR3 is TGTGCCACCAGCAGAGACGTGGGAGGGAGCACTGAAGCTTTCTTT. The rearrangement uses TRBV15 and TRBJ1-1; no reliable D call. Germline CDR1 LNHNV, CDR2 YYDKDF (reference sequence). The CDR3 spans 15 residues. Trimming left V 0 bases short and J 4 bases short, with 12 bases between.

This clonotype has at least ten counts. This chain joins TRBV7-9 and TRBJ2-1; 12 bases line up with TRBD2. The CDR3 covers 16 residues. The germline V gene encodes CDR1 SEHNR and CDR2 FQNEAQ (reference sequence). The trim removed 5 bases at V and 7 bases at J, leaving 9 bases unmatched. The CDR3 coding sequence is TGTGCCAGCAGCGTAACGACTAGCGGGAGTAGGAATGAGCAGTTCTTC. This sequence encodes CASSVTTSGSRNEQFF.

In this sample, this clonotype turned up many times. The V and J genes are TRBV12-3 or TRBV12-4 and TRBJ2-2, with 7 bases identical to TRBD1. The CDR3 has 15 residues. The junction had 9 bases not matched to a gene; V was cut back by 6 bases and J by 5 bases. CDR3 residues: CASSLSGTVTGELFF. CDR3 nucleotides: TGTGCCAGCAGCCTTAGTGGGACAGTTACCGGGGAGCTGTTTTTT.

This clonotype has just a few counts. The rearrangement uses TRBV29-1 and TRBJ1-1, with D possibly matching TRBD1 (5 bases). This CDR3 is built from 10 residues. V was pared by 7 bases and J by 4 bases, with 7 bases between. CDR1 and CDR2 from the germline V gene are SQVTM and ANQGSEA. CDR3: CSAGGTEAFF. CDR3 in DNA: TGCAGCGCCGGGGGCACTGAAGCTTTCTTT. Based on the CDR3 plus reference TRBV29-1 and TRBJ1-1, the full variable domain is SAVISQKPSRDICQRGTSLTIQCQVDSQVTMMFWYRQQPGQSLTLIATANQGSEATYESGFVIDKFPISRPNLTFSTLTVSNMSPEDSSIYLCSAGGTEAFFGQGTRLTVV.

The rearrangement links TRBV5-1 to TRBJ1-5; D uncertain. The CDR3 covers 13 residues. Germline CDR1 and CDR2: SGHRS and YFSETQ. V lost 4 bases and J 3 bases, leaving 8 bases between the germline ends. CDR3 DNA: TGCGCCAGCAGCGAGGCCCCCAATCAGCCCCAGCATTTT. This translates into CASSEAPNQPQHF.

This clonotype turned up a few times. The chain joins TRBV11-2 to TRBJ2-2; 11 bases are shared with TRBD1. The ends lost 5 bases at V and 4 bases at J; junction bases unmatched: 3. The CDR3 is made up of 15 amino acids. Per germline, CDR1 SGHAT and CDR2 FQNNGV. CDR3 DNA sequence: TGTGCCAGCAGCCCGGGGACAGGGGGCACCGGGGAGCTGTTTTTT. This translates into CASSPGTGGTGELFF.

The CDR3 DNA sequence: TGTGCCATCAGGCGGGACAGCTACGAGCAGTACTTC. Its translation is CAIRRDSYEQYF. V gene TRBV10-3 combines with J gene TRBJ2-7; TRBD1 might be the D (7 bases). Trimming took 6 bases from V and 3 from J, leaving 9 bases between them. Germline lookup yields CDR1 ENHRY and CDR2 SYGVKD. CDR3 length: 12 amino acids.

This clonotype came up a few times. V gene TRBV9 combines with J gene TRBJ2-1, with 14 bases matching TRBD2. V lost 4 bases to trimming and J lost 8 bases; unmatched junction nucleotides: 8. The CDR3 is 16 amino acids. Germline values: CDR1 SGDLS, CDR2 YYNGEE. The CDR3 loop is CASSSTGTSGSYEQFF. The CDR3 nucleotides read TGTGCCAGCAGCTCAACCGGGACTAGCGGGAGCTATGAGCAGTTCTTC. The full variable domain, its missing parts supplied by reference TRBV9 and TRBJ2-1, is DSGVTQTPKHLITATGQRVTLRCSPRSGDLSVYWYQQSLDQGLQFLIQYYNGEERAKGNILERFSAQQFPDLHSELNLSSLELGDSALYFCASSSTGTSGSYEQFFGPGTRLTVL.

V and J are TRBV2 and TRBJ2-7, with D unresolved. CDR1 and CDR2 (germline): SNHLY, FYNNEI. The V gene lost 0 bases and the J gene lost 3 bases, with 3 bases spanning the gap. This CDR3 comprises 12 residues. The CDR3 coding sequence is TGTGCCAGCAGTGAAGCTGACTACGAGCAGTACTTC. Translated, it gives CASSEADYEQYF.

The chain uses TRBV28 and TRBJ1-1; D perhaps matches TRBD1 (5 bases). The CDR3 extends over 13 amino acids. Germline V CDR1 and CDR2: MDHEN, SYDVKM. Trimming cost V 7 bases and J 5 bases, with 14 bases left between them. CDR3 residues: CASTLTRGTEAFF. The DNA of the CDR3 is TGTGCCAGCACCTTAACGCGGGGGACTGAAGCTTTCTTT.

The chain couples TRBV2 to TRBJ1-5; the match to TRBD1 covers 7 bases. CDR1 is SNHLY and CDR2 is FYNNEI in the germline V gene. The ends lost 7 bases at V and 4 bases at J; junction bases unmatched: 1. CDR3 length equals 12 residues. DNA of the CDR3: TGTGCCAGCACCAGGGGGAATCAGCCCCAGCATTTT. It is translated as CASTRGNQPQHF.

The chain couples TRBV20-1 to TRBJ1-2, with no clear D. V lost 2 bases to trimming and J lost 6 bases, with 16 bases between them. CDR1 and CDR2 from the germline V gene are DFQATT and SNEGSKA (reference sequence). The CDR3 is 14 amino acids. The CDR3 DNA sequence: TGCAGTGCTAGATCCGCGGTGGGTTTGCATGGCTACACCTTC. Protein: CSARSAVGLHGYTF.

The CDR3 DNA is TGTGCCTGGAGTCCGGCAAGGAGAAATGAGCAGTTCTTC. Amino acid sequence: CAWSPARRNEQFF. The chain links TRBV30 to TRBJ2-1; D is ambiguous. The V gene lost 2 bases and the J gene lost 7 bases, with 12 bases spanning the gap. The CDR3 runs to 13 residues. Looked up from germline, CDR1 is GTSNPN and CDR2 is SVGIG (reference sequence). Full variable domain (rest looked up from reference TRBV30 and TRBJ2-1): SQTIHQWPATLVQPVGSPLSLECTVEGTSNPNLYWYRQAAGRGLQLLFYSVGIGQISSEVPQNLSASRPQDRQFILSSKKLLLSDSGFYLCAWSPARRNEQFFGPGTRLTVL.

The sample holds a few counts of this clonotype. In nucleotides, the CDR3 is TGTGCCACCAGTCCTCTAACGAACACCGGGGAGCTGTTTTTT. It yields the protein CATSPLTNTGELFF. The V and J genes are TRBV24-1 and TRBJ2-2, with unresolved D. The CDR3 spans 14 residues. Germline V gives CDR1 KGHDR, CDR2 SFDVKD. The V end lost 6 bases, the J end lost 0 bases, and 7 bases lay between the germline ends.

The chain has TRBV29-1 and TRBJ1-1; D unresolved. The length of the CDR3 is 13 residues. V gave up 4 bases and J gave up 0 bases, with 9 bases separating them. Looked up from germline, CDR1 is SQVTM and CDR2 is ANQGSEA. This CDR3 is CSVGTLMNTEAFF. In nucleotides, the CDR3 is TGCAGCGTTGGGACGCTAATGAACACTGAAGCTTTCTTT.

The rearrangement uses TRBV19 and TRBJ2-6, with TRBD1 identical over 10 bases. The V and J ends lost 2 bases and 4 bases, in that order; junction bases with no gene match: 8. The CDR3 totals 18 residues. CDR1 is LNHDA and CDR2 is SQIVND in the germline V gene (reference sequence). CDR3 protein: CASSILGQGLWGANVLTF. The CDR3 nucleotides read TGTGCCAGTAGTATATTGGGACAGGGGTTATGGGGGGCCAACGTCCTGACTTTC.

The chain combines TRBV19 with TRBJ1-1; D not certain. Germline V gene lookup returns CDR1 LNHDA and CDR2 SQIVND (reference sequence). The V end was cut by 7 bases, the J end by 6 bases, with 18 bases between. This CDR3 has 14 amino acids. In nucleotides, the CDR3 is TGTGCCAGTACCCCACTTAACCCGGGCGCTGAAGCTTTCTTT. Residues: CASTPLNPGAEAFF.

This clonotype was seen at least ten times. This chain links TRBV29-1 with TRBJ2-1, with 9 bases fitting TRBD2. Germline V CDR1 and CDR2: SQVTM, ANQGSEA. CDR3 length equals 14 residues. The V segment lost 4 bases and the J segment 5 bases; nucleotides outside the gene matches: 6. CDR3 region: CSVVRTSANNEQFF. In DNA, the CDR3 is TGCAGCGTTGTAAGGACTAGCGCAAACAATGAGCAGTTCTTC.

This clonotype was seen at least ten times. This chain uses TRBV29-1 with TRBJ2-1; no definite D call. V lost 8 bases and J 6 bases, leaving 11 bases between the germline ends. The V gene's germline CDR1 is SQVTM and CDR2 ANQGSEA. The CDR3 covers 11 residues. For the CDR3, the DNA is TGCAGCCACAACGAAGGCAATGAGCAGTTCTTC. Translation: CSHNEGNEQFF.

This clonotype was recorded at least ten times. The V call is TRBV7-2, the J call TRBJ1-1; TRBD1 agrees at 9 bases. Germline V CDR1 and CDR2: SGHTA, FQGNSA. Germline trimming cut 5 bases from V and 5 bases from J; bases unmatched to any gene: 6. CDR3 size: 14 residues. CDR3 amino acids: CASSADRGSTEAFF. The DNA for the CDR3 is TGTGCCAGCAGCGCGGACAGGGGTAGTACTGAAGCTTTCTTT.

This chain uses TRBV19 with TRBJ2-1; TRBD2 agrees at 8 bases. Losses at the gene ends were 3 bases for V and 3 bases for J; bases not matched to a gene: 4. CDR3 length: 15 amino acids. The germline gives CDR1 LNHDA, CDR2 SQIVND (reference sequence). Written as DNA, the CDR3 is TGTGCCAGTAGTATGGGTAGCGGGGTCTACAATGAGCAGTTCTTC. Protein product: CASSMGSGVYNEQFF.